This passage covers 27 T cell receptor beta chains from one sample sequenced in a study of shared clonotypes between healthy human individuals. Only in-frame clones appear in the TCRdb table, and some are missing; sequencing was by immunoSEQ multiplex PCR. Of hundreds of thousands of clones listed, about 74% were seen once; the top ten hold 1.5% to 2%. The sample taken for sequencing was memory CD4+ T cells sorted from blood. Sample subset: CD45RA-negative fraction. Receptors were obtained from a woman younger than 45 in good health.

V and J are TRBV15 and TRBJ1-1, with 9 positions matching TRBD1. The CDR3 length is 14 residues. Germline loops: CDR1 LNHNV, CDR2 YYDKDF (reference sequence). V lost 4 bases and J lost 3; bases outside the gene matches: 3. The CDR3 DNA is TGTGCCACCAGCAAAGGGACAGGGTACACTGAAGCTTTCTTT. This encodes CATSKGTGYTEAFF. The full variable domain, with the rest looked up from reference TRBV15 and TRBJ1-1, is DAMVIQNPRYQVTQFGKPVTLSCSQTLNHNVMYWYQQKSSQAPKLLFHYYDKDFNNEADTPDNFQSRRPNTSFCFLDIRSPGLGDTAMYLCATSKGTGYTEAFFGQGTRLTVV.

This chain links TRBV28 with TRBJ1-3, with no clear D. The CDR3 contains 15 residues. V was pared by 6 bases and J by 1 base, with 13 bases between. CDR1 and CDR2 (germline): MDHEN, SYDVKM. The CDR3 bases are TGTGCCAGCAGAAATGGGAGATCTTCTGGAAACACCATATATTTT. Residues: CASRNGRSSGNTIYF.

This clone was seen at least ten times. The gene calls are TRBV29-1 and TRBJ2-2; D call uncertain. Trimming shortened V by 0 bases and J by 3 bases, and 8 bases separated the two germline ends. There are 14 residues in the CDR3. In germline, CDR1 is SQVTM, CDR2 ANQGSEA. DNA for the CDR3: TGCAGCGTTGAAGATGGAACCCACACCGGGGAGCTGTTTTTT. This translates into CSVEDGTHTGELFF.

CDR3 in amino acids: CASSHPTGDYGYTF. The CDR3 region has the DNA TGTGCCAGCAGCCACCCGACAGGGGACTATGGCTACACCTTC. The rearrangement links TRBV6-6 to TRBJ1-2; 8 bases map to TRBD1. V dropped 6 bases and J dropped 3; count of bases not matched to a gene: 6. Germline V gene lookup returns CDR1 MNHNY and CDR2 SVGAGI (reference sequence). The CDR3 is made up of 14 amino acids.

The J gene is TRBJ2-3, the V gene TRBV5-5; 10 positions match TRBD1. The CDR3 covers 16 residues. From germline, CDR1 is SGHKS and CDR2 YYEKEE (reference sequence). J lost 6 bases, V lost 4 bases, and 11 bases had no gene match. The CDR3 nucleotides are TGTGCCAGCAGCCCCCGGGACAGGGGAGGGAAGGATACGCAGTATTTT. Amino acids: CASSPRDRGGKDTQYF.

This clone was seen more than once but under ten times. This chain joins TRBV6-6 and TRBJ1-5, with D possibly matching TRBD1 (5 bases). Between the trimmed V and J ends, which lost 2 bases and 5 bases, there was a span of 16 bases. The CDR3 sequence is 16 residues long. Looked up from germline, CDR1 is MNHNY and CDR2 is SVGAGI (reference sequence). CDR3 nucleotides: TGTGCCAGCAGTTACACGACCCGGGGGGTATATCAGCCCCAGCATTTT. This sequence encodes CASSYTTRGVYQPQHF.

V usage is TRBV4-1 and J usage is TRBJ2-7; 7 nucleotides line up with TRBD2. CDR3 length equals 18 residues. Trimming at V came to 0 bases and at J to 3 bases, leaving 14 bases not matched to a gene. In germline, CDR1 is MGHRA, CDR2 YSYEKL. The CDR3 is CASSQDPPHGGSLYEQYF. CDR3 in DNA: TGCGCCAGCAGCCAAGACCCCCCCCATGGCGGGAGTCTCTACGAGCAGTACTTC.

The CDR3 here is CASSFGSSNVLTF. The CDR3 coding sequence is TGTGCCAGCAGCTTCGGGAGTAGCAACGTCCTGACTTTC. The chain combines TRBV11-2 with TRBJ2-6, with D possibly matching TRBD2 (6 bases). V was shortened by 3 bases and J by 9 bases, with 9 bases between the two germline ends. CDR3 size: 13 residues. Germline lookup yields CDR1 SGHAT and CDR2 FQNNGV.

Concerning this clone: The sample contains more than one DNA sequence encoding this CDR3. The gene calls are TRBV5-1 and TRBJ2-1; 9 nucleotides agree with TRBD2. There are 15 residues in the CDR3. CDR1 and CDR2 (germline): SGHRS, YFSETQ. Trimming removed 1 base from V and 4 bases from J; junction bases left unmatched: 3. CDR3 in amino acids: CASSLSTSGYNEQFF. CDR3 bases: TGCGCCAGCAGCTTGAGCACTAGCGGGTACAATGAGCAGTTCTTC.

This chain links TRBV7-8 with TRBJ2-5; D not resolved. CDR3 length equals 14 residues. The germline V gene encodes CDR1 SGHVS and CDR2 FQNEAQ. The V and J ends lost 3 bases and 5 bases respectively, with 13 bases between them. The CDR3 reads CASSFGRLGETQYF. CDR3 in DNA: TGTGCCAGCAGCTTTGGACGGCTCGGGGAGACCCAGTACTTC.

V gene TRBV11-3 combines with J gene TRBJ2-2; weak D call: TRBD1 (6 bases). The CDR3 is 14 amino acids. Per germline, CDR1 SGHNT and CDR2 YENEEA. Trimming left V 4 bases short and J 2 bases short, with 8 bases between. The CDR3 here is CASSSDRNTGELFF. As DNA, the CDR3 is TGTGCCAGCAGCTCGGACAGAAACACCGGGGAGCTGTTTTTT.

The CDR3 loop is CASRSLTGGGTEAFF. DNA of the CDR3: TGTGCCAGCAGGTCCCTGACAGGGGGCGGCACTGAAGCTTTCTTT. V gene TRBV6-5 combines with J gene TRBJ1-1; 10 bases match TRBD1. V was pared by 6 bases and J by 4 bases, with 8 bases of the junction left unmatched. There are 15 residues in the CDR3. In germline, CDR1 is MNHEY, CDR2 SVGAGI.

This sequence joins TRBV5-5 and TRBJ1-2, with D unclear. Germline V lookup: CDR1 SGHKS, CDR2 YYEKEE (reference sequence). The CDR3 spans 15 residues. V dropped 3 bases and J dropped 1 base, with 13 bases sitting between them. The CDR3: CASSSRLMINYGYTF. DNA of the CDR3: TGTGCCAGCAGCTCGCGACTGATGATTAACTATGGCTACACCTTC.

V is TRBV7-9 and J is TRBJ2-2; D gene uncertain. The ends were cut back, 3 bases at V and 0 bases at J, with 17 bases in the middle. The CDR3 is made up of 18 amino acids. Germline-derived CDR1 and CDR2 are SEHNR and FQNEAQ (reference sequence). DNA of the CDR3: TGTGCCAGCAGCTTGAGGCGCGACTTCCGTGCGAACACCGGGGAGCTGTTTTTT. It is translated as CASSLRRDFRANTGELFF.

This chain connects TRBV12-1 to TRBJ2-1; no check of the table's D call, TRBD2, against the DNA was made. TRBV12-1 is tagged as a pseudogene. CDR3 length: 16 residues. The CDR3 here is CASSPSRRAAYNEQFF. In DNA, the CDR3 is TGTGCCAGCAGCCCCAGTCGAAGAGCGGCCTACAATGAGCAGTTCTTC.

This sequence joins TRBV2 and TRBJ1-2; perhaps TRBD1 as D (5 bases). V was shortened by 7 bases and J by 8 bases, with 23 bases between the two germline ends. Germline V lookup: CDR1 SNHLY, CDR2 FYNNEI. CDR3 length equals 15 residues. The CDR3 is CASTKGTQLLEGYTF. In DNA, the CDR3 is TGTGCCAGCACTAAGGGGACGCAGCTTCTTGAGGGCTACACCTTC.

This clone has more than one count but fewer than ten. Here the CDR3 DNA reads TGTGCCAGCAGCTCGAGACCCGGGGAAGCTTTCTTT. This sequence encodes CASSSRPGEAFF. This rearrangement joins TRBV7-3 to TRBJ1-1; D call uncertain. V lost 4 bases to trimming and J lost 8 bases, with 11 bases between them. The germline CDR1 and CDR2 sequences are SGHTA and FQGTGA. This CDR3 has 12 amino acids.

The sample holds one count of this clone. The rearrangement links TRBV5-6 to TRBJ1-5, with D possibly matching TRBD1 (5 bases). The germline V gene has CDR1 SGHDT and CDR2 YYEEEE. The CDR3 sequence is 16 residues long. Trimming left V 4 bases short and J 6 bases short, with 20 bases between. Here the CDR3 reads CASSPWESGIAQPQHF. The CDR3, as DNA: TGTGCCAGCAGCCCCTGGGAGTCAGGGATAGCTCAGCCCCAGCATTTT.

This clone occurred many times. The chain joins TRBV19 to TRBJ1-5; D is unresolved. CDR1 and CDR2 from the germline V gene are LNHDA and SQIVND (reference sequence). This CDR3 has 14 amino acids. The V gene lost 8 bases and the J gene lost 3 bases, with 14 bases spanning the gap. CDR3 amino acids: CASGSLVFNQPQHF. In nucleotides, the CDR3 is TGTGCCAGTGGGAGTTTGGTTTTCAATCAGCCCCAGCATTTT.

The chain joins TRBV2 to TRBJ1-5; no firm D call. CDR1 and CDR2 (germline): SNHLY, FYNNEI. The V gene lost 7 bases and the J gene lost 1 base, with 8 bases spanning the gap. This CDR3 is 13 amino acids long. The CDR3 DNA reads TGTGCCAGCAAAATAGGGAGCAATCAGCCCCAGCATTTT. It specifies CASKIGSNQPQHF.

Worth noting for this clone: Mismatch with germline at one junction end may stem from a read error. This sequence joins TRBV30 and TRBJ1-2; 8 nucleotides agree with TRBD1. The CDR3 covers 11 residues. From germline, CDR1 is GTSNPN and CDR2 SVGIG (reference sequence). CDR3 amino acids: CAWSAPRTGHF. CDR3 DNA: TGTGCCTGGAGTGCCCCTCGGACAGGGCACTTC.

This chain links TRBV18 with TRBJ2-7, with D possibly called TRBD1 or TRBD2 (5 bases each). CDR1 and CDR2 (germline): KGHSH, LQKENI. Trimming removed 3 bases at V and 3 bases at J, with 12 bases between. This CDR3 region has 14 residues. The DNA for the CDR3 is TGTGCCAGCTCACCTGGGTGGGACCGCTACGAGCAGTACTTC. This encodes CASSPGWDRYEQYF.

This chain joins TRBV6-5 and TRBJ1-2; possibly TRBD1 for D (5 bases). V lost 4 bases to trimming and J lost 11 bases, with 17 bases between them. This CDR3 is built from 13 residues. The germline V gene has CDR1 MNHEY and CDR2 SVGAGI. The CDR3 protein is CASSLSLGRTYTF. The DNA for the CDR3 is TGTGCCAGCAGTTTGAGCCTGGGACGTACTTACACCTTC.

The chain joins TRBV15 to TRBJ2-2; D not certain. Germline CDR1 is LNHNV and CDR2 is YYDKDF (reference sequence). V was clipped by 2 bases and J by 3 bases, with 1 base between them. The CDR3 totals 12 residues. Here the CDR3 DNA reads TGTGCCACCAGCAGATACACCGGGGAGCTGTTTTTT. Its protein is CATSRYTGELFF.

On this clone itself: One end of the junction is discordant with germline, which a read error may explain. This chain connects TRBV5-1 to TRBJ2-7; D assignment may be TRBD1 or TRBD2 (5 bases each). Germline V CDR1 and CDR2: SGHRS, YFSETQ. The CDR3 consists of 15 residues. CDR3 in amino acids: CASSLGPLGLYEQYF. CDR3 coding DNA: TGCGCCAGCAGTTTGGGACCGTTGGGCCTCTACGAGCAGTACTTC.

Written as DNA, the CDR3 is TGTGCCAGTACCTCTTATACGACAGGGGGGGCCTATGGCTACACCTTC. Translated: CASTSYTTGGAYGYTF. The gene calls are TRBV19 and TRBJ1-2; 9 positions match TRBD1. V shed 7 bases, J shed 4 bases, and the junction held 13 bases outside the gene matches. The CDR3 is 16 residues long. Germline CDR1 is LNHDA and CDR2 is SQIVND (reference sequence). Full variable domain (rest looked up from reference TRBV19 and TRBJ1-2): DGGITQSPKYLFRKEGQNVTLSCEQNLNHDAMYWYRQDPGQGLRLIYYSQIVNDFQKGDIAEGYSVSREKKESFPLTVTSAQKNPTAFYLCASTSYTTGGAYGYTFGSGTRLTVV.

V and J are TRBV6-5 and TRBJ2-7; TRBD2 might be the D (6 bases). Deletions cut 5 bases from V and 3 bases from J, with 14 bases between. This CDR3 has 14 residues. Germline assignment: CDR1 MNHEY and CDR2 SVGAGI. This CDR3 is CASSPRGSHYEQYF. CDR3 bases: TGTGCCAGCAGTCCCCGGGGGAGTCACTACGAGCAGTACTTC.